The 17 T cell receptor beta chains below were found in one sample sequenced in a study of control samples from healthy donors and cancer patients. TCRdb's table, derived via immunoSEQ multiplex PCR, lists solely in-frame clones and lacks some. The sample shows approximately 100,000 clones, 86% of them seen only once. The sequenced sample consisted of blood. The receptors were sampled from a man in his thirties or forties in good health.

V and J are TRBV6-5 and TRBJ1-2; TRBD1 is a possible D gene (5 bases). CDR3 size: 13 residues. From germline, CDR1 is MNHEY and CDR2 SVGAGI. Trimming cost V 5 bases and J 4 bases, with 11 bases left between them. CDR3 sequence reads: CASSQTGPYGYTF. The CDR3 region has the DNA TGTGCCAGCAGTCAAACAGGACCCTATGGCTACACCTTC.

The chain joins TRBV7-2 to TRBJ2-5; 7 nucleotides align to TRBD1. The CDR3 has 14 residues. The J segment lost 5 bases and the V segment lost 1 base, leaving 4 bases of the junction unmatched. Germline V CDR1 and CDR2: SGHTA, FQGNSA. CDR3 region: CASSLDRGGETQYF. CDR3 DNA sequence: TGTGCCAGCAGCTTAGACAGGGGTGGGGAGACCCAGTACTTC.

The chain employs TRBV10-3 and TRBJ1-1, with 7 bases fitting TRBD1. V lost 11 bases, J lost 4 bases, and 10 bases stayed unmatched. The CDR3 is 13 amino acids. From germline, CDR1 is ENHRY and CDR2 SYGVKD. Written as DNA, the CDR3 is TGTGCCCTGGGACGACCAGGGGGCACTGAAGCTTTCTTT. Translating gives CALGRPGGTEAFF.

The chain joins TRBV5-1 to TRBJ1-1, with 7 bases lining up with TRBD1. The CDR3 contains 15 residues. The germline CDR1 and CDR2 sequences are SGHRS and YFSETQ. After removal of 3 bases from V and 1 base from J, the junction contained 6 bases not matched to a gene. DNA of the CDR3: TGCGCCAGCAGCTGGATACAGGGGACGAACACTGAAGCTTTCTTT. Amino acids: CASSWIQGTNTEAFF.

The rearrangement joins TRBV5-1 to TRBJ1-2; 10 nucleotides line up with TRBD1. The CDR3 runs 15 residues. The J segment lost 6 bases and the V segment lost 7 bases, leaving 12 bases of the junction unmatched. The V gene's germline CDR1 is SGHRS and CDR2 YFSETQ. In DNA form, the CDR3 reads TGCGCCAGCGGACGGGGACAGGGGATACTACATGGCTACACCTTC. It specifies CASGRGQGILHGYTF.

V usage is TRBV5-6 and J usage is TRBJ2-7; 7 positions agree with TRBD1. The germline CDR1 and CDR2 sequences are SGHDT and YYEEEE. This CDR3 is built from 14 residues. V shed 2 bases, J shed 3 bases, and the junction held 5 bases outside the gene matches. This CDR3 is CASSFRGLHYEQYF. Here the CDR3 DNA reads TGTGCCAGCAGCTTTAGGGGGCTCCACTACGAGCAGTACTTC.

The J gene is TRBJ2-2, the V gene TRBV9; 7 positions match TRBD2. Germline CDR1 and CDR2: SGDLS and YYNGEE. V shed 3 bases and J 5 bases; nucleotides not matched to a gene: 4. This CDR3 spans 14 amino acids. CDR3 nucleotides: TGTGCCAGCAGCGAGGGGCGGGGGACCGGGGAGCTGTTTTTT. It yields the protein CASSEGRGTGELFF.

V is TRBV7-3 and J is TRBJ2-1, with D possibly matching TRBD2 (6 bases). Germline CDR1 is SGHTA and CDR2 is FQGTGA. Trimming took off 3 bases at V and 0 bases at J, with 9 bases between the two ends. The CDR3 totals 15 residues. CDR3 sequence: CASSFLASSYNEQFF. The DNA for the CDR3 is TGTGCCAGCAGCTTCCTAGCGTCCTCCTACAATGAGCAGTTCTTC.

This rearrangement joins TRBV28 to TRBJ1-5, with D maybe TRBD1 (5 bases). The CDR3 covers 14 residues. The V end was cut by 3 bases, the J end by 2 bases, with 8 bases between. Germline-derived CDR1 and CDR2 are MDHEN and SYDVKM. CDR3 sequence reads: CASSFGAGNQPQHF. The CDR3 nucleotides read TGTGCCAGCAGTTTCGGGGCGGGCAATCAGCCCCAGCATTTT.

Only a few counts were recorded for this clone. The same CDR3 is also encoded by other DNA sequences in this sample. The chain uses TRBV14 and TRBJ2-1, with 12 bases that match TRBD2. Germline assignment: CDR1 SGHDN and CDR2 FVKESK. The CDR3 sequence is 17 residues long. The V segment lost 0 bases and the J segment 3 bases; nucleotides outside the gene matches: 3. The CDR3 nucleotides read TGTGCCAGCAGCCAAGATCGGGGACTAGCGGGCTACAATGAGCAGTTCTTC. This codes for CASSQDRGLAGYNEQFF.

CDR3 amino acids: CASSYVGTPSQETQYF. The CDR3 nucleotides read TGTGCCAGCAGTTATGTTGGGACACCTAGCCAAGAGACCCAGTACTTC. The V and J genes are TRBV6-5 and TRBJ2-5; D is possibly TRBD1 (6 bases). This CDR3 contains 16 residues. V was cut by 3 bases and J by 1 base, with 15 bases left in between. Germline assignment: CDR1 MNHEY and CDR2 SVGAGI.

The table lists this clone with a count of one. This chain joins TRBV19 and TRBJ1-2; 9 nucleotides match TRBD1. CDR3 length: 14 residues. Trimming cost V 3 bases and J 10 bases; bases outside gene matches: 9. Germline V CDR1 and CDR2: LNHDA, SQIVND (reference sequence). The CDR3 region is CASSMTGGSMAYTF. The CDR3 bases are TGTGCCAGTAGTATGACAGGGGGGAGTATGGCCTACACCTTC.

The genes are TRBV29-1 and TRBJ1-5; a weak D match, TRBD1 (6 bases). The CDR3 length is 13 residues. The germline V and J ends were trimmed by 0 bases and 6 bases, with 9 bases remaining between them. Per germline, CDR1 SQVTM and CDR2 ANQGSEA. CDR3 protein: CSVEEGGGQPQHF. Here the CDR3 DNA reads TGCAGCGTTGAAGAAGGGGGGGGTCAGCCCCAGCATTTT.

The V gene is TRBV7-9, the J gene TRBJ2-7, with D possibly being TRBD1 or TRBD2 (5 bases each). The CDR3 has 13 amino acids. CDR1 and CDR2 from the germline V gene are SEHNR and FQNEAQ (reference sequence). V dropped 4 bases and J dropped 4 bases, with 11 bases sitting between them. The CDR3 reads CASSWGTTYEQYF. The CDR3 DNA is TGTGCCAGCAGCTGGGGGACCACTTACGAGCAGTACTTC.

This clone was recorded at least ten times. The chain has TRBV7-9 and TRBJ2-3; 10 positions agree with TRBD1. Germline V gene lookup returns CDR1 SEHNR and CDR2 FQNEAQ (reference sequence). The CDR3 runs 14 residues. Trimming removed 5 bases from V and 5 bases from J; junction bases left unmatched: 4. CDR3 region: CASSKTGGEDTQYF. CDR3 nucleotides: TGTGCCAGCAGCAAGACAGGGGGCGAAGATACGCAGTATTTT. Together with reference TRBV7-9 and TRBJ2-3, the CDR3 gives the full variable domain: DTGVSQNPRHKITKRGQNVTFRCDPISEHNRLYWYRQTLGQGPEFLTYFQNEAQLEKSRLLSDRFSAERPKGSFSTLEIQRTEQGDSAMYLCASSKTGGEDTQYFGPGTRLTVL.

This chain uses TRBV5-1 with TRBJ2-1; tentatively, D is TRBD1 (7 bases). Trimming removed 0 bases at V and 5 bases at J, with 24 bases between. This CDR3 has 19 residues. Germline assignment: CDR1 SGHRS and CDR2 YFSETQ. In DNA form, the CDR3 reads TGCGCCAGCAGCTTGGCGACGGGGGTTAAAGGGGGCATGAACAATGAGCAGTTCTTC. Protein: CASSLATGVKGGMNNEQFF.

This clone was picked up one time. V usage is TRBV9 and J usage is TRBJ2-7; D may match TRBD1 or TRBD2 (5 bases each). The CDR3 has 15 amino acids. Between the trimmed V and J ends, which lost 0 bases and 2 bases, there was a span of 12 bases. The V gene's germline CDR1 is SGDLS and CDR2 YYNGEE. This CDR3 reads CASSVVRDGPYEQYV. The CDR3 DNA reads as TGTGCCAGCAGCGTAGTCCGGGACGGTCCCTACGAGCAGTACGTC.